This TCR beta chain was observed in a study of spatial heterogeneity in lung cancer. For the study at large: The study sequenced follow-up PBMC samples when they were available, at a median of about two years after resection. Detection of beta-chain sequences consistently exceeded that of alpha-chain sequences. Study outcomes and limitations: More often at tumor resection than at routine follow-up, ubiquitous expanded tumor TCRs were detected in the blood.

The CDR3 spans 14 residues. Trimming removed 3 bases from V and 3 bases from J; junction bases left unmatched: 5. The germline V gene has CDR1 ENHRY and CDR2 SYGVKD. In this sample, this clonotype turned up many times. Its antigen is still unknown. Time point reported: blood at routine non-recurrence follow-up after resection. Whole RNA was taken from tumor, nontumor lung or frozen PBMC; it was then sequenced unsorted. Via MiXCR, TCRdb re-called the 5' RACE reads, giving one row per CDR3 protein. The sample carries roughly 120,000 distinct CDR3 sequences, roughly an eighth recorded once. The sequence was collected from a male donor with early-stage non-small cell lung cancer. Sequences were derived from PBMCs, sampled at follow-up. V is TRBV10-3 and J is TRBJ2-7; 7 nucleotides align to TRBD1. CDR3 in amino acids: CAISEGDSYYEQYF. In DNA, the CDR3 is TGTGCCATCAGTGAAGGGGACAGCTACTACGAGCAGTACTTC.